These T cell receptor beta chains were read from a single sample in a study of PD-1 blockade in classical Hodgkin lymphoma. Repertoires were generated with immunoSEQ multiplex PCR, while TCRdb's copy carries only in-frame clones and drops some. The data show roughly 100,000 clones, roughly nine tenths seen once. The sequenced sample was peripheral blood mononuclear cells (PBMCs), obtained before the fourth cycle of nivolumab. The origin of the receptors is a human donor with classical Hodgkin lymphoma. Each CDR3 is given with its conserved first and last residue. D genes are given only for firm matches. Not all rows give a size; the values are once, few, many and, for expanded clones, a class.

clone size,D gene,V gene,J gene,CDR3 protein,CDR3 DNA
few,NA,TRBV5-6,TRBJ1-1,CASSLVGNDRNTEAFF,TGTGCCAGCAGCTTGGTGGGGAATGACCGGAACACTGAAGCTTTCTTT
NA,NA,TRBV28,TRBJ1-2,CASSLNGVQGNYGYTF,TGTGCCAGCAGCTTAAATGGGGTTCAGGGAAACTATGGCTACACCTTC
NA,NA,TRBV7-9,TRBJ2-5,CASSPRDPQETQYF,TGTGCCAGCAGCCCCCGAGATCCGCAAGAGACCCAGTACTTC
NA,NA,TRBV5-1,TRBJ2-5,CASKRGGEVETQYF,TGCGCCAGCAAGAGGGGGGGAGAGGTCGAGACCCAGTACTTC
few,NA,TRBV29-1,TRBJ1-1,CSVDSGTPNTEAFF,TGCAGCGTTGATTCGGGCACCCCGAACACTGAAGCTTTCTTT
NA,NA,TRBV4-1,TRBJ1-5,CASSQDSWNQPQHF,TGCGCCAGCAGCCAAGATTCTTGGAATCAGCCCCAGCATTTT
NA,TRBD1,TRBV19,TRBJ2-5,CASRLTDRARETQYF,TGTGCCAGTAGACTAACCGACAGGGCACGGGAGACCCAGTACTTC
NA,NA,TRBV6-1,TRBJ2-7,CASSDRRGAYEQYF,TGTGCCAGCAGTGATAGGAGAGGGGCCTACGAGCAGTACTTC
NA,TRBD1,TRBV5-6,TRBJ2-2,CASSPSGQGGDTGELFF,TGTGCCAGCAGCCCCTCGGGACAGGGAGGGGACACCGGGGAGCTGTTTTTT
NA,NA,TRBV18,TRBJ2-2,CASSPPTGRGPNLHANTGELFF,TGTGCCAGCTCACCACCGACGGGGAGGGGGCCTAATCTGCACGCGAACACCGGGGAGCTGTTTTTT
NA,NA,TRBV18,TRBJ2-7,CASSPSGSYEQYF,TGTGCCAGCTCACCAAGTGGCAGCTACGAGCAGTACTTC
once,NA,TRBV5-4,TRBJ2-3,CASSLVGTDTQYF,TGTGCCAGCAGCTTGGTTGGCACAGATACGCAGTATTTT
NA,NA,TRBV5-1,TRBJ1-1,CASSFQAGLNTEAFF,TGCGCCAGCAGCTTCCAGGCAGGGTTGAACACTGAAGCTTTCTTT
NA,TRBD1,TRBV9,TRBJ1-1,CASSVKTGANTEAFF,TGTGCCAGCAGCGTTAAGACAGGGGCGAACACTGAAGCTTTCTTT
NA,NA,TRBV5-5,TRBJ1-1,CASSLGQLPNTEAFF,TGTGCCAGCAGCTTGGGACAACTGCCGAACACTGAAGCTTTCTTT
NA,NA,TRBV7-8,TRBJ1-5,CASSSLGGGNQPQHF,TGTGCCAGCAGCTCCCTCGGGGGCGGCAATCAGCCCCAGCATTTT
NA,NA,TRBV13,TRBJ2-1,CASSRGVSSYNEQFF,TGTGCCAGCAGCCGAGGAGTCTCCTCCTACAATGAGCAGTTCTTC
NA,NA,TRBV6-5,TRBJ1-2,CASSYRSPGRGGYTF,TGTGCCAGCAGTTACCGAAGTCCGGGACGAGGTGGCTACACCTTC
NA,NA,TRBV11-2,TRBJ2-7,CASSPRSSSSYEQYF,TGTGCCAGCAGCCCCCGCTCCAGCAGTAGTTACGAGCAGTACTTC
NA,NA,TRBV7-8,TRBJ1-1,CASLGGPKNTEAFF,TGTGCCAGCCTAGGCGGGCCCAAGAACACTGAAGCTTTCTTT
NA,NA,TRBV30,TRBJ1-2,CAWSVPPGTPRPNYGYTF,TGTGCCTGGAGTGTACCGCCGGGCACCCCAAGGCCTAACTATGGCTACACCTTC
NA,TRBD1,TRBV19,TRBJ1-1,CASSARDRGSTEAFF,TGTGCCAGTAGTGCCCGGGACAGGGGAAGCACTGAAGCTTTCTTT
NA,NA,TRBV6-5,TRBJ1-1,CASTGGEGRRGAFF,TGTGCCAGCACCGGGGGGGAAGGAAGACGGGGAGCTTTCTTT
NA,NA,TRBV7-9,TRBJ2-1,CASSLRTNNYNEQFF,TGTGCCAGCAGCTTGCGGACTAACAATTACAATGAGCAGTTCTTC
NA,NA,TRBV7-2,TRBJ2-1,CTSRHLGIAPSIYNEQFF,TGTACCAGCAGGCACTTGGGGATAGCGCCGAGCATCTACAATGAGCAGTTCTTC
NA,NA,TRBV12-5,TRBJ2-2,CASGLVTGGYTGELFF,TGTGCTAGTGGTTTGGTAACGGGCGGATACACCGGGGAGCTGTTTTTT
NA,TRBD2,TRBV2,TRBJ2-7,CASSSGLAEVYEQYF,TGTGCCAGCAGTTCGGGACTAGCGGAGGTCTACGAGCAGTACTTC
NA,TRBD2,TRBV7-6,TRBJ2-5,CASSLGAGTSMKETQYF,TGTGCCAGCAGCTTAGGGGCCGGGACTAGTATGAAAGAGACCCAGTACTTC
few,TRBD1,TRBV28,TRBJ1-5,CASSSAGQGSNQPQHF,TGTGCCAGCAGCTCAGCGGGACAGGGTAGCAATCAGCCCCAGCATTTT
NA,NA,TRBV2,TRBJ1-1,CASSEGSQITEAFF,TGTGCCAGCAGTGAGGGTTCCCAGATAACTGAAGCTTTCTTT
NA,NA,TRBV5-8,TRBJ1-2,CASSGGTRGYTF,TGTGCCAGCAGCGGCGGGACCCGGGGCTACACCTTC
once,NA,TRBV6-5,TRBJ1-1,CASSYTGENTEAFF,TGTGCCAGCAGTTACACGGGGGAAAACACTGAAGCTTTCTTT
NA,NA,TRBV5-1,TRBJ1-1,CASTLNPQGSGTEAFF,TGCGCCAGCACCTTAAACCCTCAGGGGTCCGGCACTGAAGCTTTCTTT
once,NA,TRBV6-1,TRBJ2-5,CASRGLIAEQETQYF,TGTGCCAGCAGAGGACTCATAGCAGAGCAAGAGACCCAGTACTTC
NA,NA,TRBV19,TRBJ2-2,CASSWYKYTGELFF,TGTGCCAGTAGTTGGTACAAGTACACCGGGGAGCTGTTTTTT
NA,TRBD1,TRBV15,TRBJ1-1,CATSRPDRDEAFF,TGTGCCACCAGCAGACCCGACAGGGATGAAGCTTTCTTT
NA,TRBD2,TRBV19,TRBJ2-2,CASSPSGRSAGELFF,TGTGCCAGTAGCCCCAGCGGGAGAAGCGCCGGGGAGCTGTTTTTT